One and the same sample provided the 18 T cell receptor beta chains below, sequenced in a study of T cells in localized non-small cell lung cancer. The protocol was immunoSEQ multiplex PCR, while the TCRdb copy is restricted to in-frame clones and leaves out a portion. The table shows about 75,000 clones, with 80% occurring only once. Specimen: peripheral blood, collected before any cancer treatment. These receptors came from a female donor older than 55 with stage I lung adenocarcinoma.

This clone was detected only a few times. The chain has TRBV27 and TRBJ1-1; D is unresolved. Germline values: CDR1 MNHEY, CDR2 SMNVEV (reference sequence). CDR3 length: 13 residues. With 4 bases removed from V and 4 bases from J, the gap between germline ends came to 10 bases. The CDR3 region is CASSSRGSTEAFF. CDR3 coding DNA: TGTGCCAGCAGTTCCCGAGGGTCCACTGAAGCTTTCTTT.

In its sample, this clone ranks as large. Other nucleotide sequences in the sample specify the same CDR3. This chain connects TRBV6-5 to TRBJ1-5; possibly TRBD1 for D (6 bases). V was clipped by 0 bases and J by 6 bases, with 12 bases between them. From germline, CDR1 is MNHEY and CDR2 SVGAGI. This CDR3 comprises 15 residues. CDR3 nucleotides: TGTGCCAGCAGTTACTCGGGGGGGGGCGGTCAGCCCCAGCATTTT. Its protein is CASSYSGGGGQPQHF.

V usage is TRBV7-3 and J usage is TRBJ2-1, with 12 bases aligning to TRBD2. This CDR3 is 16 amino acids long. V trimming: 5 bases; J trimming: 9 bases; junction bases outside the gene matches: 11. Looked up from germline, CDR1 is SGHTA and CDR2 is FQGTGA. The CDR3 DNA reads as TGTGCCAGCAGCCCGGGGACTAGCGGGCGGTGGGTTGAGCAGTTCTTC. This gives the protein CASSPGTSGRWVEQFF. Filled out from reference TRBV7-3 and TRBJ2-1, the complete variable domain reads GAGVSQTPSNKVTEKGKYVELRCDPISGHTALYWYRQSLGQGPEFLIYFQGTGAADDSGLPNDRFFAVRPEGSVSTLKIQRTERGDSAVYLCASSPGTSGRWVEQFFGPGTRLTVL.

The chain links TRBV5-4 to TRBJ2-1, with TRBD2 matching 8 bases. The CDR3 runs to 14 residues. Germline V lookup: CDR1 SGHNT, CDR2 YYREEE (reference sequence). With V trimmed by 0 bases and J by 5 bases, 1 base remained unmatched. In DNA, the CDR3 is TGTGCCAGCAGCTTGGCCGGGAGGGACAATGAGCAGTTCTTC. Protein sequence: CASSLAGRDNEQFF.

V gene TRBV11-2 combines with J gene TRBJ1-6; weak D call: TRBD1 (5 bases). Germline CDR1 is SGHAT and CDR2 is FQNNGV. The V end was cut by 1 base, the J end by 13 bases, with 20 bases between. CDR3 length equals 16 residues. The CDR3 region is CASSLGPSSGQGPLHF. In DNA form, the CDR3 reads TGTGCCAGCAGCTTAGGCCCTTCTTCAGGCCAGGGCCCCCTCCACTTT.

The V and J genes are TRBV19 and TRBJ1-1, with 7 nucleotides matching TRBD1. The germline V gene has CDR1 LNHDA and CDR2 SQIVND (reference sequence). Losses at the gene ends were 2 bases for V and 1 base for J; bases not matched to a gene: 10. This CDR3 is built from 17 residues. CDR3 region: CASSIRAWGQQNTEAFF. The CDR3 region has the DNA TGTGCCAGTAGTATACGAGCGTGGGGACAGCAGAACACTGAAGCTTTCTTT.

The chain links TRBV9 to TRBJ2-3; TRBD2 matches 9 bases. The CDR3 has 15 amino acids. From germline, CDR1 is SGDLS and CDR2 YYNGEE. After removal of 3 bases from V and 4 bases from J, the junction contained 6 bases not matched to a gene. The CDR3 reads CASSEGASGADTQYF. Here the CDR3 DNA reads TGTGCCAGCAGCGAAGGGGCTAGCGGGGCAGATACGCAGTATTTT.

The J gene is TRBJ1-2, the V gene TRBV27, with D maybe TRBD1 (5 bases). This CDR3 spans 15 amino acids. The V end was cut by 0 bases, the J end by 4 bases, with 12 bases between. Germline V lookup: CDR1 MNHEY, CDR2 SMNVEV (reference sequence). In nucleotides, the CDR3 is TGTGCCAGCAGTTTATCACCCGACAGCCGCTATGGCTACACCTTC. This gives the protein CASSLSPDSRYGYTF.

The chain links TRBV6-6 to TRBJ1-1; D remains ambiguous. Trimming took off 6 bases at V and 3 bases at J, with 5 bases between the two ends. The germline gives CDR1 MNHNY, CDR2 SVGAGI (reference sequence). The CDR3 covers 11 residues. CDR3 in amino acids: CASRWDTEAFF. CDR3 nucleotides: TGTGCCAGCAGGTGGGACACTGAAGCTTTCTTT.

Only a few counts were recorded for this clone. CDR3 sequence reads: CASSKTSGNTDTQYF. In DNA form, the CDR3 reads TGTGCCAGTAGTAAGACTAGCGGGAACACAGATACGCAGTATTTT. The chain couples TRBV19 to TRBJ2-3, with TRBD2 identical over 11 bases. V shed 4 bases, J shed 2 bases, and the junction held 2 bases outside the gene matches. The CDR3 sequence is 15 residues long. CDR1 is LNHDA and CDR2 is SQIVND in the germline V gene (reference sequence).

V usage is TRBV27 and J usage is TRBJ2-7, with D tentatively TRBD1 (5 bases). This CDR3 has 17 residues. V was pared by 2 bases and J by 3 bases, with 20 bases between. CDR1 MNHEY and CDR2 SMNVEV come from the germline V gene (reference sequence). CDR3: CASSLMFRTGPIYEQYF. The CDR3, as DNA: TGTGCCAGCAGTTTAATGTTCAGAACAGGCCCGATCTACGAGCAGTACTTC.

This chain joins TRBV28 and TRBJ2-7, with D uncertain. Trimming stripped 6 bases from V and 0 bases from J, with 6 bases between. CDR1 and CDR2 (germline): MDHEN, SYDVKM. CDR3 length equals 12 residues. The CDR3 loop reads CASRGASYEQYF. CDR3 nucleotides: TGTGCCAGCAGGGGCGCCTCCTACGAGCAGTACTTC.

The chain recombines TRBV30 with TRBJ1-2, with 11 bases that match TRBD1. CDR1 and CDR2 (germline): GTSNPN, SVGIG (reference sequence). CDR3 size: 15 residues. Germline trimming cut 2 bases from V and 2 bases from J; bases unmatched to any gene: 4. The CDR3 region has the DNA TGTGCCTGGAGTACTGGACAGGGGGCGAACTATGGCTACACCTTC. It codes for CAWSTGQGANYGYTF.

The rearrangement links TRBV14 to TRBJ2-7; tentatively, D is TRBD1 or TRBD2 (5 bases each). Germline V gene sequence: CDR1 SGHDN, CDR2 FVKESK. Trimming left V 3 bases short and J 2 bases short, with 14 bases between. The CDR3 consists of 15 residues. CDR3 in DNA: TGTGCCAGCAGCCACATCGGGACGGACGCCTACGAGCAGTACTTC. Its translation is CASSHIGTDAYEQYF.

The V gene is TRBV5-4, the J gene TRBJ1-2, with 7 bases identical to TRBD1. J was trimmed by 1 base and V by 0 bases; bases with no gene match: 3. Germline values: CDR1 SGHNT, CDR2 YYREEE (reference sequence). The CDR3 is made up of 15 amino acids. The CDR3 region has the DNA TGTGCCAGCAGCTTGGTTGACAGGGTTAACTATGGCTACACCTTC. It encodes CASSLVDRVNYGYTF.

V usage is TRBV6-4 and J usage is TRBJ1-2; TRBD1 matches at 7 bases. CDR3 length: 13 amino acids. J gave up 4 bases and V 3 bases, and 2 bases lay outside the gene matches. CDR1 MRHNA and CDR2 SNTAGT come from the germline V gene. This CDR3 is CASSESGGYGYTF. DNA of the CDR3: TGTGCCAGCAGTGAATCAGGGGGCTATGGCTACACCTTC.

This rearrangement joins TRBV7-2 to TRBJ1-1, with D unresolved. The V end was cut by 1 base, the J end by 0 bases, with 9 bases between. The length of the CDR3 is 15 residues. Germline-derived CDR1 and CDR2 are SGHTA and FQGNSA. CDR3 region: CASSLVQVMNTEAFF. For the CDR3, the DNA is TGTGCCAGCAGCTTAGTGCAGGTGATGAACACTGAAGCTTTCTTT.

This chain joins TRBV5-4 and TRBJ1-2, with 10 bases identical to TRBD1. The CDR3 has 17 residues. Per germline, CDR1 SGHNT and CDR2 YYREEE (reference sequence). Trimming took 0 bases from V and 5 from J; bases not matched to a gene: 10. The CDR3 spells CASSLAGTGVSLYGYTF. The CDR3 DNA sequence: TGTGCCAGCAGCTTGGCCGGGACAGGGGTTTCCCTTTATGGCTACACCTTC.